These 20 T cell receptor beta chains originate from one sample sequenced in a study of graft-versus-host responses after intestinal transplantation. Some clones are missing from TCRdb's copy, which holds only in-frame ones; the method was immunoSEQ multiplex PCR. The data contain some 77,000 clones, about 90% of them seen just once; the ten biggest clones take up roughly 0.72%. Sample: PBMCs, taken 98 days after intestinal transplantation. The receptors were gathered from a human patient who received an intestinal transplant, so some T cells may come from the graft donor.

The CDR3 DNA sequence: TGCGCCAGCAGCCAAGACGACCTTAGTGGCTCCTACGAGCAGTACTTC. Residues: CASSQDDLSGSYEQYF. The rearrangement joins TRBV4-1 to TRBJ2-7, with D hard to call. Germline CDR1 reads MGHRA; CDR2 reads YSYEKL. V was pared by 0 bases and J by 0 bases, with 12 bases between. The CDR3 runs to 16 residues.

In its sample, this clone was seen a few times. The CDR3 sequence is CASSPTGDTYEQYF. The CDR3 DNA reads as TGTGCCAGTAGCCCGACAGGGGATACCTACGAGCAGTACTTC. The rearrangement uses TRBV19 and TRBJ2-7; 8 bases agree with TRBD1. V lost 6 bases, J lost 2 bases, and 6 bases stayed unmatched. Germline V gene sequence: CDR1 LNHDA, CDR2 SQIVND (reference sequence). There are 14 residues in the CDR3.

The chain is built from TRBV11-2 and TRBJ1-2; perhaps TRBD1 as D (5 bases). Trimming pared 1 base from V and 2 bases from J, leaving 11 bases between. This CDR3 is 15 amino acids long. In germline, CDR1 is SGHAT, CDR2 FQNNGV. The CDR3 DNA follows: TGTGCCAGCAGCTTAGTATGGCGGGACAACTATGGCTACACCTTC. Protein product: CASSLVWRDNYGYTF. Full variable domain (missing parts from reference TRBV11-2 and TRBJ1-2): EAGVAQSPRYKIIEKRQSVAFWCNPISGHATLYWYQQILGQGPKLLIQFQNNGVVDDSQLPKDRFSAERLKGVDSTLKIQPAKLEDSAVYLCASSLVWRDNYGYTFGSGTRLTVV.

CDR3 in amino acids: CASSDGGDGYTF. The DNA of the CDR3 is TGTGCCAGCAGCGACGGCGGGGATGGCTACACCTTC. The chain links TRBV6-6 to TRBJ1-2; no clear D gene. V dropped 6 bases and J dropped 6 bases, with 11 bases sitting between them. Germline CDR1 is MNHNY and CDR2 is SVGAGI (reference sequence). The CDR3 sequence is 12 residues long.

This chain connects TRBV2 to TRBJ2-3; TRBD2 might be the D (5 bases). Germline V gene lookup returns CDR1 SNHLY and CDR2 FYNNEI. Trimming pared 8 bases from V and 0 bases from J, leaving 9 bases between. CDR3 size: 13 residues. The CDR3 nucleotides are TGTGCCAGCTCCCGAGGGAGCACAGATACGCAGTATTTT. Encoded protein: CASSRGSTDTQYF.

The CDR3 here is CASSLGPGPSSYNEQFF. CDR3 bases: TGCGCCAGCAGCTTAGGGCCAGGCCCGAGCTCCTACAATGAGCAGTTCTTC. The chain carries TRBV5-1 and TRBJ2-1; no firm D call. Germline CDR1 SGHRS, CDR2 YFSETQ. There are 17 residues in the CDR3. Trimming stripped 2 bases from V and 0 bases from J, with 15 bases between.

This clone was counted once. This rearrangement joins TRBV25-1 to TRBJ2-5, with D possibly being TRBD2 (5 bases). The CDR3 spans 14 residues. V was pared by 3 bases and J by 4 bases, with 12 bases between. Germline V gives CDR1 MGHDK, CDR2 SYGVNS. The CDR3 loop is CASSEERRGETQYF. The CDR3 DNA follows: TGTGCCAGCAGTGAGGAAAGACGGGGAGAGACCCAGTACTTC.

This sequence joins TRBV2 and TRBJ2-7; D possibly corresponds to TRBD2 (5 bases). The germline gives CDR1 SNHLY, CDR2 FYNNEI. This CDR3 has 15 residues. Trimming removed 1 base from V and 0 bases from J, with 10 bases in between. The CDR3 bases are TGTGCCAGCAGTGAAGGGACTCTCCCCTCCTACGAGCAGTACTTC. Residues: CASSEGTLPSYEQYF. The whole variable domain, remainder taken from reference TRBV2 and TRBJ2-7, is EPEVTQTPSHQVTQMGQEVILRCVPISNHLYFYWYRQILGQKVEFLVSFYNNEISEKSEIFDDQFSVERPDGSNFTLKIRSTKLEDSAMYFCASSEGTLPSYEQYFGPGTRLTVT.

This chain links TRBV5-4 with TRBJ2-7, with a weak D call TRBD1 (5 bases). The germline V gene encodes CDR1 SGHNT and CDR2 YYREEE (reference sequence). V shed 0 bases and J shed 5 bases, with 9 bases lying between them. The CDR3 extends over 13 amino acids. The CDR3 loop is CASSLAGIDEQYF. CDR3 sequence (DNA): TGTGCCAGCAGCTTGGCAGGGATCGACGAGCAGTACTTC.

The chain couples TRBV12-5 to TRBJ1-1, with a possible D match to TRBD1 (6 bases). Trimming took off 4 bases at V and 4 bases at J, with 16 bases between the two ends. Per germline, CDR1 LGHNT and CDR2 FRNRAP. This CDR3 has 15 amino acids. CDR3 protein: CASGSSQGSPTEAFF. The CDR3 nucleotides read TGTGCTAGTGGTTCATCTCAGGGGTCCCCCACTGAAGCTTTCTTT.

The CDR3 protein is CASSLGLAGGGIYNEQFF. CDR3 DNA sequence: TGTGCCAGCAGCTTGGGGCTAGCGGGGGGCGGCATCTACAATGAGCAGTTCTTC. This chain joins TRBV5-4 and TRBJ2-1, with 11 bases fitting TRBD2. V was clipped by 0 bases and J by 3 bases; unmatched bases: 8. The CDR3 loop spans 18 amino acids. CDR1 SGHNT and CDR2 YYREEE come from the germline V gene (reference sequence).

The rearrangement uses TRBV2 and TRBJ1-2; no clear D. The V gene lost 6 bases and the J gene lost 0 bases, with 14 bases spanning the gap. In germline, CDR1 is SNHLY, CDR2 FYNNEI. The CDR3 is 15 residues long. CDR3 DNA: TGTGCCAGCAGCGACCTGGGTTTTCCTAACTATGGCTACACCTTC. Translating gives CASSDLGFPNYGYTF.

This clone was counted once. The chain is built from TRBV4-1 and TRBJ2-1; 8 nucleotides align to TRBD2. With V trimmed by 4 bases and J by 3 bases, 5 bases remained unmatched. Germline assignment: CDR1 MGHRA and CDR2 YSYEKL. The CDR3 has 15 residues. CDR3 protein: CASSPGLAGYNEQFF. For the CDR3, the DNA is TGCGCCAGCAGCCCCGGACTAGCAGGCTACAATGAGCAGTTCTTC.

V and J are TRBV27 and TRBJ2-2; D perhaps matches TRBD2 (6 bases). Per the germline V gene, CDR1 is MNHEY and CDR2 is SMNVEV (reference sequence). Trimming left V 3 bases short and J 5 bases short, with 10 bases between. CDR3 size: 14 residues. CDR3 sequence reads: CASSLGLRTGELFF. DNA of the CDR3: TGTGCCAGCAGTTTGGGACTTCGAACCGGGGAGCTGTTTTTT.

The rearrangement joins TRBV13 to TRBJ2-7; 8 bases are shared with TRBD2. Germline assignment: CDR1 PRHDT and CDR2 FYEKMQ (reference sequence). The CDR3 totals 13 residues. Trimming removed 4 bases from V and 4 bases from J; junction bases left unmatched: 3. CDR3 loop: CASSSGGGYEQYF. The CDR3 region has the DNA TGTGCCAGCAGCTCCGGGGGGGGTTACGAGCAGTACTTC. Full variable domain (outside the CDR3, taken from reference TRBV13 and TRBJ2-7): AAGVIQSPRHLIKEKRETATLKCYPIPRHDTVYWYQQGPGQDPQFLISFYEKMQSDKGSIPDRFSAQQFSDYHSELNMSSLELGDSALYFCASSSGGGYEQYFGPGTRLTVT.

This chain uses TRBV28 with TRBJ2-3; tentatively, D is TRBD2 (6 bases). V shed 3 bases and J shed 3 bases, with 13 bases lying between them. Germline CDR1 is MDHEN and CDR2 is SYDVKM. The CDR3 has 15 residues. The CDR3 here is CASSFGTGLTDTQYF. The CDR3 coding sequence is TGTGCCAGCAGTTTTGGAACGGGACTTACAGATACGCAGTATTTT.

This clone appeared once. This rearrangement joins TRBV11-2 to TRBJ1-1; D is unclear. Trimming removed 1 base from V and 4 bases from J, with 4 bases in between. Germline assignment: CDR1 SGHAT and CDR2 FQNNGV. The CDR3 runs 12 residues. The CDR3: CASSLGLTEAFF. Written as DNA, the CDR3 is TGTGCCAGCAGCTTAGGGCTCACTGAAGCTTTCTTT.

The CDR3 DNA reads as TGTGCCAGCAGTTACACGCCCGGGACTTCTTACGAGCAGTACTTC. Amino acid sequence: CASSYTPGTSYEQYF. The chain couples TRBV6-6 to TRBJ2-7; TRBD2 might be the D (6 bases). This CDR3 has 15 amino acids. Germline CDR1 MNHNY, CDR2 SVGAGI (reference sequence). V dropped 2 bases and J dropped 4 bases, with 15 bases sitting between them.

The CDR3, as DNA: TGTGCCAGCACTATGGGACTAGCGGGAGAGTACGAGCAGTACTTC. This gives the protein CASTMGLAGEYEQYF. V usage is TRBV2 and J usage is TRBJ2-7; TRBD2 matches at 14 bases. This CDR3 has 15 amino acids. From germline, CDR1 is SNHLY and CDR2 FYNNEI. V gave up 7 bases and J gave up 4 bases; unmatched junction bases: 6.

A single count supports this clone. The CDR3 nucleotides read TGCGCCAGCAGCCTCGACGACATGAACACTGAAGCTTTCTTT. Protein product: CASSLDDMNTEAFF. This chain connects TRBV5-1 to TRBJ1-1; the D is unclear. The V gene lost 4 bases and the J gene lost 0 bases, with 10 bases spanning the gap. The CDR3 is 14 amino acids. Germline V gene data show CDR1 as SGHRS and CDR2 as YFSETQ.